One and the same sample provided the 13 T cell receptor beta chains below, sequenced in a study of STAT5B mutations in CD4+ large granular lymphocyte leukemia. The table came from immunoSEQ multiplex PCR; TCRdb's copy has only in-frame clones and leaves some out. This sample carries under 35,000 clones, about 89% of them seen once, and the ten largest clones take over 0.35%. The specimen sequenced was CD4+ T cells from blood buffy coats. These receptors came from a human donor in good health.

Here the CDR3 DNA reads TGTGCCAGCAGCCTCGGACTAGTTGAGTTCCAAGAGACCCAGTACTTC. Translation gives CASSLGLVEFQETQYF. This chain uses TRBV7-9 with TRBJ2-5, with 7 bases fitting TRBD2. The CDR3 contains 16 residues. Per the germline V gene, CDR1 is SEHNR and CDR2 is FQNEAQ (reference sequence). The J segment lost 1 base and the V segment lost 5 bases, leaving 10 bases of the junction unmatched.

V is TRBV19 and J is TRBJ1-5, with D possibly TRBD1 on 5 matching bases. The CDR3 loop spans 15 amino acids. The V and J ends lost 3 bases and 0 bases respectively, with 9 bases between them. Germline loops: CDR1 LNHDA, CDR2 SQIVND (reference sequence). The CDR3 bases are TGTGCCAGTAGTATGGGACGGCTTAGCAATCAGCCCCAGCATTTT. Encoded protein: CASSMGRLSNQPQHF.

The chain combines TRBV19 with TRBJ2-7, with 9 positions matching TRBD1. CDR3 length: 14 amino acids. Germline CDR1 is LNHDA and CDR2 is SQIVND (reference sequence). The V and J ends lost 1 base and 6 bases, in that order; junction bases with no gene match: 4. The CDR3 reads CASSIGTGVGEQYF. The CDR3, as DNA: TGTGCCAGTAGTATAGGGACAGGGGTTGGCGAGCAGTACTTC.

V gene TRBV19 combines with J gene TRBJ2-4; D gene ambiguous. TRBJ2-5 explains the end of the DNA better; the J call may be wrong. Germline loops: CDR1 LNHDA, CDR2 SQIVND (reference sequence). This CDR3 comprises 12 residues. DNA of the CDR3: TGTGCCAGTAGTATAGTATCCGGGACCCAGTACTTC. It is translated as CASSIVSGTQYF.

This clone showed up just a few times. The chain has TRBV4-1 and TRBJ2-6; D unresolved. CDR1 MGHRA and CDR2 YSYEKL come from the germline V gene. CDR3 length: 21 amino acids. The V end lost 0 bases, the J end lost 0 bases, and 21 bases lay between the germline ends. The CDR3 coding sequence is TGCGCCAGCAGCCAAGAGGTGTTCCCGTCGGGCACTCTCTCTGGGGCCAACGTCCTGACTTTC. Amino acids: CASSQEVFPSGTLSGANVLTF.

This clone came up a few times. V and J are TRBV18 and TRBJ2-2; D possibly matches TRBD1 or TRBD2 (5 bases each). V gave up 3 bases and J gave up 9 bases, with 17 bases separating them. The CDR3 length is 15 residues. Germline V CDR1 and CDR2: KGHSH, LQKENI. CDR3 in DNA: TGTGCCAGCTCACCCGGACTGGCAGGGCCGTGGGAGCTGTTTTTT. Translating it yields CASSPGLAGPWELFF.

Only one count was recorded for this clone. The chain carries TRBV19 and TRBJ1-2; perhaps TRBD1 as D (5 bases). The ends were cut back, 7 bases at V and 4 bases at J, with 10 bases in the middle. The CDR3 runs to 12 residues. Germline V CDR1 and CDR2: LNHDA, SQIVND (reference sequence). CDR3 sequence: CASTEDTYGYTF. DNA of the CDR3: TGTGCCAGTACCGAGGACACCTATGGCTACACCTTC.

The chain links TRBV6-5 to TRBJ1-1, with TRBD1 as a possible D gene (5 bases). V was pared by 6 bases and J by 6 bases, with 20 bases between. This CDR3 comprises 15 residues. CDR1 is MNHEY and CDR2 is SVGAGI in the germline V gene. CDR3 sequence: CASSSFGGGSAEAFF. The CDR3 region has the DNA TGTGCCAGCAGCTCCTTCGGGGGGGGTTCGGCTGAAGCTTTCTTT.

The rearrangement joins TRBV10-3 to TRBJ2-1; 7 nucleotides align to TRBD2. Looked up from germline, CDR1 is ENHRY and CDR2 is SYGVKD. The trim removed 8 bases at V and 9 bases at J, leaving 13 bases unmatched. The CDR3 consists of 14 residues. CDR3 coding DNA: TGTGCCATCGGAGCCCCTAGACTAGCAGGTGAGCAGTTCTTC. Translating gives CAIGAPRLAGEQFF.

This chain joins TRBV29-1 and TRBJ2-3; D gene uncertain. The germline CDR1 and CDR2 sequences are SQVTM and ANQGSEA. CDR3 length: 13 amino acids. The V gene lost 3 bases and the J gene lost 0 bases, with 7 bases spanning the gap. CDR3 loop: CSVEGQSTDTQYF. The CDR3 region has the DNA TGCAGCGTTGAGGGTCAGAGCACAGATACGCAGTATTTT.

The rearrangement uses TRBV18 and TRBJ2-7, with D unclear. Trimming stripped 0 bases from V and 7 bases from J, with 19 bases between. The CDR3 length is 16 residues. In germline, CDR1 is KGHSH, CDR2 LQKENI. The CDR3 coding sequence is TGTGCCAGCTCACCACCCGTGGGCCGGTTGCTCGGTGAGCAGTACTTC. This sequence encodes CASSPPVGRLLGEQYF.

This clone was picked up a small number of times. The CDR3: CASSSTTSGDYGYTF. The CDR3 coding sequence is TGTGCCAGCAGTTCCACGACTAGTGGTGACTATGGCTACACCTTC. This rearrangement joins TRBV11-3 to TRBJ1-2; D is ambiguous. This CDR3 contains 15 residues. The germline V gene encodes CDR1 SGHNT and CDR2 YENEEA. Trimming stripped 6 bases from V and 3 bases from J, with 17 bases between.

This rearrangement joins TRBV7-9 to TRBJ2-1; 10 positions match TRBD1. This CDR3 comprises 15 residues. Germline assignment: CDR1 SEHNR and CDR2 FQNEAQ (reference sequence). Unmatched junction bases numbered 5, after V lost 5 bases and J lost 4 bases. The DNA for the CDR3 is TGTGCCAGCAGCGCGGACAGGGGGGGTTACAATGAGCAGTTCTTC. Its protein product is CASSADRGGYNEQFF.